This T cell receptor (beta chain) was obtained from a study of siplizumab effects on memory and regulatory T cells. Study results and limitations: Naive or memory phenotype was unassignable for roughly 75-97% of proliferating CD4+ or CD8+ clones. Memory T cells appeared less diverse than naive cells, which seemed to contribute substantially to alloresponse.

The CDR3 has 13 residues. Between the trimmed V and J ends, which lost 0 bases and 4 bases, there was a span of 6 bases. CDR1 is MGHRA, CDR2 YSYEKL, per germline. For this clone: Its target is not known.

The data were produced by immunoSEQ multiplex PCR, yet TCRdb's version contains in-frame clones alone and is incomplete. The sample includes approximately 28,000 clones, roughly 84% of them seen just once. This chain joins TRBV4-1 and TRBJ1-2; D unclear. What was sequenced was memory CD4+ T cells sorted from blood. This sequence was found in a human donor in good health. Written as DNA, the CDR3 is TGCGCCAGCAGCCAAGATGGGTCCTATGGCTACACCTTC. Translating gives CASSQDGSYGYTF.